Each of the 8 T cell receptor beta chains below was sequenced from the same sample in a study of shared clonotypes between healthy human individuals. Some clones are missing from TCRdb's copy, which holds only in-frame ones; the method was immunoSEQ multiplex PCR. The sample has more than 450,000 clones; 79% are singletons. The sequenced material came from PBMCs. These receptors were collected from a woman aged 40 to 50 in good health. Some clones in this sample may be carry-over from other donors' samples.

The genes are TRBV28 and TRBJ1-4; 10 bases agree with TRBD1. This CDR3 has 17 residues. Germline V CDR1 and CDR2: MDHEN, SYDVKM. Trimming removed 6 bases from V and 10 bases from J; junction bases left unmatched: 17. The CDR3 bases are TGTGCCAGCAGCGAAGACAGGGGGCGAAAGACGCGTCGAAAACTGTTTTTT. This encodes CASSEDRGRKTRRKLFF.

The chain is built from TRBV19 and TRBJ2-7, with D possibly being TRBD1 (5 bases). The germline gives CDR1 LNHDA, CDR2 SQIVND (reference sequence). The V gene lost 1 base and the J gene lost 3 bases, with 16 bases spanning the gap. The CDR3 spans 16 residues. As DNA, the CDR3 is TGTGCCAGTAGTATAGGGGTTACAGGTAGTGTCTACGAGCAGTACTTC. Protein: CASSIGVTGSVYEQYF.

The CDR3 protein is CASSSGGWFDPDTQYF. CDR3 DNA: TGTGCCAGCAGTTCAGGGGGCTGGTTCGACCCAGATACGCAGTATTTT. The chain employs TRBV6-4 and TRBJ2-3, with 8 positions matching TRBD1. From germline, CDR1 is MRHNA and CDR2 SNTAGT. V gave up 5 bases and J gave up 4 bases; unmatched junction bases: 11. The CDR3 sequence is 16 residues long.

The gene calls are TRBV7-6 and TRBJ2-5, with a possible D match to TRBD1 (6 bases). Germline V gene data show CDR1 as SGHVS and CDR2 as FNYEAQ. V shed 4 bases and J shed 6 bases, with 12 bases lying between them. The CDR3 contains 13 residues. The CDR3 region has the DNA TGTGCCAGCAGCTACGGACAGAGCCAGACCCAGTACTTC. This gives the protein CASSYGQSQTQYF.

V usage is TRBV9 and J usage is TRBJ1-4; D not certain. Trimming shortened V by 7 bases and J by 0 bases, and 7 bases separated the two germline ends. In germline, CDR1 is SGDLS, CDR2 YYNGEE. This CDR3 has 13 amino acids. CDR3 amino acids: CASGVPTNEKLFF. As DNA, the CDR3 is TGTGCCAGCGGAGTCCCAACTAATGAAAAACTGTTTTTT.

This clone has ten or more counts. This chain links TRBV6-6 with TRBJ2-7; D may be TRBD2 (6 bases). Trimming took 6 bases from V and 3 from J, leaving 12 bases between them. Looked up from germline, CDR1 is MNHNY and CDR2 is SVGAGI (reference sequence). The CDR3 length is 13 residues. In nucleotides, the CDR3 is TGTGCCAGCAGCCTTGTGGGGGGCTACGAGCAGTACTTC. This gives the protein CASSLVGGYEQYF.

The chain employs TRBV11-3 and TRBJ2-3; D remains unclear. The CDR3 length is 13 residues. The ends were cut back, 1 base at V and 2 bases at J, with 4 bases in the middle. The germline V gene has CDR1 SGHNT and CDR2 YENEEA. CDR3 region: CASSLVPTDTQYF. The DNA for the CDR3 is TGTGCCAGCAGCTTAGTGCCCACAGATACGCAGTATTTT.

The chain has TRBV5-1 and TRBJ2-3; 7 nucleotides line up with TRBD1. Losses at the gene ends were 4 bases for V and 1 base for J; bases not matched to a gene: 12. Germline CDR1 is SGHRS and CDR2 is YFSETQ. The CDR3 has 17 residues. The CDR3: CASSPNPRQGGTDTQYF. The DNA of the CDR3 is TGCGCCAGCAGCCCTAACCCCCGACAGGGAGGCACAGATACGCAGTATTTT.